The next 17 T cell receptor beta chains were all read from a single sample in a study of blood T cell repertoires in COVID-19. This table comes from immunoSEQ multiplex PCR, and its TCRdb copy is limited to in-frame clones, with some not included. This sample has roughly 130,000 clones; 86% occur once, and the top ten carry about 4.5%. Sequenced input: peripheral blood. The source is a man aged 35 to 55 with acute or convalescent COVID-19.

The CDR3 region has the DNA TGCAGCGTTGACCCCACAGGCTGGGGTGAGCAGTTCTTC. The encoded protein is CSVDPTGWGEQFF. The chain recombines TRBV29-1 with TRBJ2-1; D may be TRBD1 (5 bases). This CDR3 contains 13 residues. The germline CDR1 and CDR2 sequences are SQVTM and ANQGSEA. The ends were cut back, 3 bases at V and 9 bases at J, with 15 bases in the middle.

The chain couples TRBV14 to TRBJ1-6; D gene uncertain. V was trimmed by 6 bases and J by 14 bases, leaving 8 bases between them. Looked up from germline, CDR1 is SGHDN and CDR2 is FVKESK. The CDR3 spans 10 residues. CDR3 DNA: TGTGCCAGCAGACTTCCGGCCCTCCACTTT. Translating it yields CASRLPALHF.

V and J are TRBV30 and TRBJ1-2; 12 bases are a match to TRBD1. The germline V gene has CDR1 GTSNPN and CDR2 SVGIG (reference sequence). V was pared by 3 bases and J by 8 bases, with 4 bases of the junction left unmatched. This CDR3 is 13 amino acids long. The chain's CDR3 is CAWRGQGAGGYTF. CDR3 bases: TGTGCCTGGAGGGGACAGGGGGCTGGCGGCTACACCTTC.

This chain uses TRBV15 with TRBJ1-2, with unresolved D. From germline, CDR1 is LNHNV and CDR2 YYDKDF (reference sequence). The CDR3 extends over 15 amino acids. The V and J ends lost 1 base and 0 bases respectively, with 9 bases between them. CDR3 in DNA: TGTGCCACCAGCAGAGCAGGTCAGACTAACTATGGCTACACCTTC. Translation gives CATSRAGQTNYGYTF. The whole variable domain, remainder taken from reference TRBV15 and TRBJ1-2, is DAMVIQNPRYQVTQFGKPVTLSCSQTLNHNVMYWYQQKSSQAPKLLFHYYDKDFNNEADTPDNFQSRRPNTSFCFLDIRSPGLGDTAMYLCATSRAGQTNYGYTFGSGTRLTVV.

The rearrangement joins TRBV7-9 to TRBJ1-6, with D possibly matching TRBD1 (5 bases). Germline V lookup: CDR1 SEHNR, CDR2 FQNEAQ (reference sequence). The CDR3 runs to 16 residues. V gave up 3 bases and J gave up 7 bases, with 16 bases separating them. For the CDR3, the DNA is TGTGCCAGCAGCTTGGAGGGGCTTGGGGCGAATTCACCCCTCCACTTT. This codes for CASSLEGLGANSPLHF.

This clone came up once. The DNA of the CDR3 is TGCAGCATTAGACAGGGGCTCTCCCTCTCCCTTTTCACAGATACGCAGTATTTT. Translated, it gives CSIRQGLSLSLFTDTQYF. The J gene is TRBJ2-3, the V gene TRBV29-1; 8 bases agree with TRBD1. Trimming took 8 bases from V and 2 from J; bases not matched to a gene: 21. Germline lookup yields CDR1 SQVTM and CDR2 ANQGSEA. This CDR3 spans 18 amino acids.

The rearrangement joins TRBV6-2 or TRBV6-3 to TRBJ1-6, with 7 bases aligning to TRBD1. With V trimmed by 4 bases and J by 9 bases, 3 bases remained unmatched. Germline CDR1 and CDR2: MNHEY and SVGEGT. There are 13 residues in the CDR3. The CDR3 here is CASSWDSSSPLHF. CDR3 bases: TGTGCCAGCAGTTGGGACAGTAGTTCACCCCTCCACTTT.

DNA of the CDR3: TGTGCCAGCCGAAGGACGACAGGGGGTCGGGAAAAACTGTTTTTT. Its translation: CASRRTTGGREKLFF. The chain is built from TRBV27 and TRBJ1-4, with 9 bases matching TRBD1. V gave up 8 bases and J gave up 8 bases; unmatched junction bases: 12. The CDR3 is 15 residues long. CDR1 MNHEY and CDR2 SMNVEV come from the germline V gene (reference sequence). Based on the CDR3 plus reference TRBV27 and TRBJ1-4, the full variable domain is EAQVTQNPRYLITVTGKKLTVTCSQNMNHEYMSWYRQDPGLGLRQIYYSMNVEVTDKGDVPEGYKVSRKEKRNFPLILESPSPNQTSLYFCASRRTTGGREKLFFGSGTQLSVL.

This chain connects TRBV5-1 to TRBJ2-5; TRBD2 matches at 9 bases. Germline assignment: CDR1 SGHRS and CDR2 YFSETQ. The CDR3 is made up of 15 amino acids. With 7 bases clipped from V and 2 bases from J, the junction kept 9 bases outside the gene matches. CDR3 loop: CASAGSGGGQETQYF. The CDR3 nucleotides are TGCGCCAGCGCGGGTAGCGGGGGAGGGCAAGAGACCCAGTACTTC.

J is TRBJ2-3 and V is TRBV5-4; D perhaps matches TRBD1 (6 bases). The germline V and J ends were trimmed by 0 bases and 0 bases, with 8 bases remaining between them. The CDR3 is 15 residues long. CDR1 and CDR2 from the germline V gene are SGHNT and YYREEE (reference sequence). Here the CDR3 DNA reads TGTGCCAGCAGCTTGGACAGGGCCAGCACAGATACGCAGTATTTT. This encodes CASSLDRASTDTQYF.

This chain uses TRBV14 with TRBJ2-1, with D possibly TRBD1 on 5 matching bases. The CDR3 covers 14 residues. Trimming cost V 1 base and J 7 bases, with 11 bases left between them. CDR1 is SGHDN, CDR2 FVKESK, per germline. The CDR3 DNA reads as TGTGCCAGCAGCCAAGGCCCAGGGTGGAATGAGCAGTTCTTC. It yields the protein CASSQGPGWNEQFF.

This rearrangement joins TRBV19 to TRBJ2-7; 7 bases are shared with TRBD2. Trimming removed 4 bases from V and 3 bases from J; junction bases left unmatched: 9. Germline CDR1 and CDR2: LNHDA and SQIVND (reference sequence). This CDR3 spans 15 amino acids. The CDR3, as DNA: TGTGCCAGTAGTACTCAGGGAGGGGAAAACTACGAGCAGTACTTC. This gives the protein CASSTQGGENYEQYF.

The gene calls are TRBV11-2 and TRBJ2-1, with 14 bases aligning to TRBD2. Germline CDR1 reads SGHAT; CDR2 reads FQNNGV. J gave up 2 bases and V 3 bases, and 0 bases lay outside the gene matches. The length of the CDR3 is 16 residues. Written as DNA, the CDR3 is TGTGCCAGCAGCTTGACTAGCGGGGGGGCCTACAATGAGCAGTTCTTC. This encodes CASSLTSGGAYNEQFF.

This clone was seen only once. V and J are TRBV11-1 and TRBJ2-7; a weak D match, TRBD1 (6 bases). CDR3 length: 14 residues. V was pared by 0 bases and J by 3 bases, with 9 bases between. Germline V gene sequence: CDR1 SGHAT, CDR2 FQDESV (reference sequence). CDR3 nucleotides: TGTGCCAGCAGCTTAGCTATAGGGGGCTACGAGCAGTACTTC. It translates to CASSLAIGGYEQYF.

CDR3 coding DNA: TGTGCCAGTAGGGGACTAGCTGTCCAAGAGACCCAGTACTTC. Its protein product is CASRGLAVQETQYF. This chain joins TRBV6-5 and TRBJ2-5; the match to TRBD2 covers 9 bases. CDR1 and CDR2 (germline): MNHEY, SVGAGI. V gave up 9 bases and J gave up 1 base; unmatched junction bases: 6. This CDR3 contains 14 residues.

The V and J genes are TRBV6-1 and TRBJ2-7; perhaps TRBD2 as D (6 bases). Per the germline V gene, CDR1 is MNHNS and CDR2 is SASEGT. This CDR3 has 14 residues. V lost 1 base and J 2 bases, leaving 9 bases between the germline ends. Written as DNA, the CDR3 is TGTGCCAGCAGTGAAGAGGGACTCACCTACGAGCAGTACTTC. It is translated as CASSEEGLTYEQYF.

The V call is TRBV7-2, the J call TRBJ1-1, with D uncertain. V was shortened by 5 bases and J by 3 bases, with 16 bases between the two germline ends. The germline CDR1 and CDR2 sequences are SGHTA and FQGNSA. CDR3 length equals 15 residues. This CDR3 reads CASSVRHLRDTEAFF. In nucleotides, the CDR3 is TGTGCCAGCAGCGTCCGACACCTCCGAGACACTGAAGCTTTCTTT.